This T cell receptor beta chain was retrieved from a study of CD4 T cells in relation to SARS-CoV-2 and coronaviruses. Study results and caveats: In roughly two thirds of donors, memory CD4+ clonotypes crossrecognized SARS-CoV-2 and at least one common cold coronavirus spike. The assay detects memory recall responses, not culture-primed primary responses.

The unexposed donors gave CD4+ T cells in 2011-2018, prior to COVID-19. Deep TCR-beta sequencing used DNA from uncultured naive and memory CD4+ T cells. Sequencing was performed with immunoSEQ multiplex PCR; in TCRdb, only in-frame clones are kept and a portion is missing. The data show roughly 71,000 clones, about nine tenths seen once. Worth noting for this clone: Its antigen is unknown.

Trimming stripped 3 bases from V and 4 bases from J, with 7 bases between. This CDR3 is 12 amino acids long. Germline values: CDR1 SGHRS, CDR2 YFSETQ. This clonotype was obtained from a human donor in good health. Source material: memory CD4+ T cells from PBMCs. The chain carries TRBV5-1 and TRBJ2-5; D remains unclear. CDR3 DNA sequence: TGCGCCAGCAGCTGGCGAGGAGAGACCCAGTACTTC. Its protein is CASSWRGETQYF.